One and the same sample provided the 32 T cell receptor beta chains below, sequenced in a study of CD4 T cells in relation to SARS-CoV-2 and coronaviruses. Only in-frame clones appear in the TCRdb table, and some are missing; sequencing was by immunoSEQ multiplex PCR. The repertoire consists of about 23,000 clones, with less than 75% occurring once and the leading ten covering 18%. Unexposed donor CD4+ T cells date from 2011-2018, before the COVID-19 pandemic. The cells were cultured for less than twelve days before CD4+ T cells were isolated. For these TCRs, the target antigens are not known. The specimen was CD4+ T cells from PBMCs, cultured in vitro. The receptors derive from a human donor in good health.

The chain uses TRBV30 and TRBJ2-1, with a possible D match to TRBD2 (6 bases). CDR1 is GTSNPN and CDR2 is SVGIG in the germline V gene (reference sequence). The V end was cut by 1 base, the J end by 6 bases, with 19 bases between. CDR3 size: 16 residues. CDR3 nucleotide sequence: TGTGCCTGGAGTGGAAGGAACGGGCCCGGGGGCAATGAGCAGTTCTTC. Its translation is CAWSGRNGPGGNEQFF.

This clone showed up just a few times. The chain recombines TRBV6-4 with TRBJ2-1; 9 bases match TRBD2. J was trimmed by 6 bases and V by 4 bases; bases with no gene match: 1. Germline V lookup: CDR1 MRHNA, CDR2 SNTAGT. The CDR3 sequence is 13 residues long. CDR3 nucleotides: TGTGCCAGCAGTGGGACTAGCGTCAATGAGCAGTTCTTC. It translates to CASSGTSVNEQFF.

This chain links TRBV4-1 with TRBJ2-7, with D unresolved. Germline V gives CDR1 MGHRA, CDR2 YSYEKL. Trimming removed 4 bases from V and 2 bases from J, with 18 bases in between. The CDR3 is 16 residues long. The CDR3 reads CASSLSPDVGTYEQYF. Written as DNA, the CDR3 is TGCGCCAGCAGCCTTTCCCCGGACGTCGGAACCTACGAGCAGTACTTC.

This chain joins TRBV19 and TRBJ2-7, with TRBD1 matching 8 bases. The V segment lost 3 bases and the J segment 2 bases; nucleotides outside the gene matches: 6. The CDR3 has 15 residues. CDR1 is LNHDA, CDR2 SQIVND, per germline (reference sequence). DNA of the CDR3: TGTGCCAGTAGTATTAGGCCGGGACAGGCCTACGAGCAGTACTTC. It specifies CASSIRPGQAYEQYF.

CDR3 DNA: TGTGCCAGCGGGGAGGGCCCCTTTGAGCAGTTCTTC. This codes for CASGEGPFEQFF. V usage is TRBV2 and J usage is TRBJ2-1, with TRBD2 identical over 7 bases. Germline CDR1 is SNHLY and CDR2 is FYNNEI. The CDR3 totals 12 residues. With V trimmed by 8 bases and J by 9 bases, 7 bases remained unmatched.

The chain uses TRBV5-6 and TRBJ1-2; D perhaps matches TRBD1 (5 bases). Germline V gives CDR1 SGHDT, CDR2 YYEEEE. The ends were cut back, 7 bases at V and 4 bases at J, with 17 bases in the middle. The CDR3 is 14 residues long. CDR3 region: CASLPPGQTYGYTF. Here the CDR3 DNA reads TGTGCCAGCTTACCCCCAGGGCAAACCTATGGCTACACCTTC.

Only a few counts were recorded for this clone. V and J are TRBV19 and TRBJ1-5, with D possibly TRBD1 on 5 matching bases. Trimming stripped 6 bases from V and 0 bases from J, with 12 bases between. CDR3 length: 15 residues. Germline V gene lookup returns CDR1 LNHDA and CDR2 SQIVND (reference sequence). In DNA, the CDR3 is TGTGCCAGTAGGACGACAGCTTATAGCAATCAGCCCCAGCATTTT. This translates into CASRTTAYSNQPQHF.

The chain uses TRBV5-1 and TRBJ1-4; D not certain. Between the trimmed V and J ends, which lost 0 bases and 0 bases, there was a span of 6 bases. Germline lookup yields CDR1 SGHRS and CDR2 YFSETQ. This CDR3 spans 15 amino acids. DNA of the CDR3: TGCGCCAGCAGCTTGGGTGGAACAACTAATGAAAAACTGTTTTTT. Its protein is CASSLGGTTNEKLFF.

This chain uses TRBV7-9 with TRBJ2-7, with 8 bases identical to TRBD1. The CDR3 sequence is 16 residues long. Germline loops: CDR1 SEHNR, CDR2 FQNEAQ (reference sequence). Trimming took 6 bases from V and 2 from J; bases not matched to a gene: 12. The CDR3 coding sequence is TGTGCCAGCAGTCATAACTCCAGGGGGCAACCCTACGAGCAGTACTTC. Encoded protein: CASSHNSRGQPYEQYF.

The chain recombines TRBV5-1 with TRBJ2-5; 10 positions match TRBD1. Germline CDR1 SGHRS, CDR2 YFSETQ. V lost 4 bases, J lost 5 bases, and 8 bases stayed unmatched. This CDR3 has 15 residues. This chain's CDR3 is CASSPESGQGETQYF. In nucleotides, the CDR3 is TGCGCCAGCAGCCCAGAATCGGGACAGGGGGAGACCCAGTACTTC.

The V and J genes are TRBV7-9 and TRBJ1-2, with D perhaps matching TRBD1 (6 bases). The CDR3 has 18 residues. In germline, CDR1 is SEHNR, CDR2 FQNEAQ (reference sequence). The germline V and J ends were trimmed by 1 base and 4 bases, with 22 bases remaining between them. The CDR3: CASSLGGAGWNVGYGYTF. As DNA, the CDR3 is TGTGCCAGCAGCTTAGGGGGGGCAGGGTGGAACGTCGGCTATGGCTACACCTTC.

The rearrangement links TRBV18 to TRBJ1-6; 8 bases are shared with TRBD1. The CDR3 extends over 14 amino acids. Germline loops: CDR1 KGHSH, CDR2 LQKENI. V was pared by 6 bases and J by 8 bases, with 6 bases of the junction left unmatched. CDR3 protein: CASSPGQGDSPLHF. The CDR3 DNA sequence: TGTGCCAGCTCGCCAGGACAGGGTGATTCACCCCTCCACTTT.

The chain links TRBV11-3 to TRBJ2-1; TRBD1 matches at 8 bases. The germline gives CDR1 SGHNT, CDR2 YENEEA. V shed 5 bases, J shed 8 bases, and the junction held 11 bases outside the gene matches. The CDR3 length is 15 residues. The CDR3 sequence is CASSLARNRGDEQFF. The CDR3 DNA follows: TGTGCCAGCAGCCTGGCCAGGAACAGGGGGGATGAGCAGTTCTTC.

The CDR3 is CAISERQGRTEAFF. CDR3 in DNA: TGTGCCATCAGCGAAAGACAGGGCCGGACTGAAGCTTTCTTT. The J gene is TRBJ1-1, the V gene TRBV10-3; 7 bases match TRBD1. Germline CDR1 ENHRY, CDR2 SYGVKD. V shed 6 bases, J shed 5 bases, and the junction held 9 bases outside the gene matches. CDR3 length equals 14 residues.

V is TRBV7-2 and J is TRBJ2-1; D is possibly TRBD2 (5 bases). This CDR3 is built from 15 residues. The germline V gene has CDR1 SGHTA and CDR2 FQGNSA. Trimming pared 2 bases from V and 9 bases from J, leaving 17 bases between. The CDR3 loop reads CASSLLLGASIEQFF. The CDR3 nucleotides are TGTGCCAGCAGCTTACTACTAGGCGCGAGCATTGAGCAGTTCTTC.

This clone has a single count. The CDR3 DNA reads TGTGCCAGCAGCTTGGTGACAGGGTCGAATGAGCAGTTCTTC. This codes for CASSLVTGSNEQFF. The chain combines TRBV5-4 with TRBJ2-1, with 7 bases aligning to TRBD1. J lost 7 bases, V lost 0 bases, and 4 bases had no gene match. Germline CDR1 is SGHNT and CDR2 is YYREEE (reference sequence). The CDR3 length is 14 residues.

This chain uses TRBV10-3 with TRBJ2-2; tentative D call: TRBD2 (6 bases). The germline V gene encodes CDR1 ENHRY and CDR2 SYGVKD. This CDR3 region has 14 residues. Deletions cut 6 bases from V and 3 bases from J, with 11 bases between. The CDR3 sequence is CAISGTSYTGELFF. The CDR3 coding sequence is TGTGCCATCAGCGGCACTAGCTACACCGGGGAGCTGTTTTTT.

The chain links TRBV4-1 to TRBJ2-5; no reliable D call. V lost 5 bases and J 5 bases, leaving 6 bases between the germline ends. The CDR3 covers 11 residues. In germline, CDR1 is MGHRA, CDR2 YSYEKL. The CDR3 loop is CASSFQETQYF. The CDR3 nucleotides are TGCGCCAGCAGCTTTCAGGAGACCCAGTACTTC.

By frequency in the sample, this clone is large. This rearrangement joins TRBV5-1 to TRBJ1-2; D is unresolved. V shed 1 base and J shed 4 bases, with 11 bases lying between them. Germline V gene data show CDR1 as SGHRS and CDR2 as YFSETQ. The CDR3 spans 14 residues. CDR3 protein: CASSLSQASYGYTF. The CDR3 nucleotides are TGCGCCAGCAGCTTGAGTCAGGCATCCTATGGCTACACCTTC.

The chain recombines TRBV21-1 with TRBJ1-2. TRBV21-1 is a listed pseudogene. This CDR3 spans 21 amino acids. The DNA of the CDR3 is TGTGCCAGCAGCAAAAATCTTTCGGTCTCGCAGGGAGGGACTCTGGACTATGGCTACACCTTC. As protein: CASSKNLSVSQGGTLDYGYTF.

This chain joins TRBV12-5 and TRBJ2-1, with TRBD2 matching over 12 bases. The CDR3 is 14 residues long. The J segment lost 7 bases and the V segment lost 6 bases, leaving 4 bases of the junction unmatched. CDR1 is LGHNT, CDR2 FRNRAP, per germline. Here the CDR3 reads CASGLAGGPNEQFF. In DNA, the CDR3 is TGTGCTAGTGGCCTAGCGGGAGGGCCGAATGAGCAGTTCTTC.

The chain has TRBV3-1 (or the pseudogene TRBV3-2) and TRBJ1-6; no definite D call. The CDR3 consists of 16 residues. The ends were cut back, 0 bases at V and 12 bases at J, with 18 bases in the middle. CDR1 is LGHDT and CDR2 is YNNKEL in the germline V gene (reference sequence). CDR3 bases: TGTGCCAGCAGCCAAGACGGATGGATATCGGCTCGACCCCTCCACTTT. Protein sequence: CASSQDGWISARPLHF.

This chain connects TRBV11-2 to TRBJ2-5; D may be TRBD2 (6 bases). The CDR3 is made up of 16 amino acids. The germline V and J ends were trimmed by 7 bases and 2 bases, with 20 bases remaining between them. Germline values: CDR1 SGHAT, CDR2 FQNNGV. The CDR3: CASTLGTRDSQETQYF. The CDR3 DNA sequence: TGTGCCAGCACACTAGGGACCCGGGACTCACAAGAGACCCAGTACTTC.

This clone has only one observation. The genes are TRBV30 and TRBJ1-5; the D is unclear. Trimming took off 4 bases at V and 0 bases at J, with 7 bases between the two ends. Germline V gene data show CDR1 as GTSNPN and CDR2 as SVGIG (reference sequence). This CDR3 is built from 13 residues. In DNA form, the CDR3 reads TGTGCCTGGACAACGGATAGCAATCAGCCCCAGCATTTT. Translation gives CAWTTDSNQPQHF. The full variable domain, in which reference TRBV30 and TRBJ1-5 provide the parts outside the CDR3, is SQTIHQWPATLVQPVGSPLSLECTVEGTSNPNLYWYRQAAGRGLQLLFYSVGIGQISSEVPQNLSASRPQDRQFILSSKKLLLSDSGFYLCAWTTDSNQPQHFGDGTRLSIL.

The chain combines TRBV12-5 with TRBJ2-1, with 11 bases matching TRBD2. The CDR3 totals 17 residues. The V gene's germline CDR1 is LGHNT and CDR2 FRNRAP. Germline trimming cut 2 bases from V and 6 bases from J; bases unmatched to any gene: 9. The CDR3 DNA reads TGTGCTAGTGGTTTGCACCCGGGACTAGCGGCTTTCAATGAGCAGTTCTTC. It codes for CASGLHPGLAAFNEQFF.

The chain is built from TRBV7-9 and TRBJ1-2; no clear D gene. Germline CDR1 is SEHNR and CDR2 is FQNEAQ (reference sequence). The CDR3 totals 13 residues. V lost 2 bases and J lost 7, with 11 bases in between. The CDR3 is CASSLFGESGYTF. The DNA of the CDR3 is TGTGCCAGCAGCTTATTCGGGGAGTCTGGCTACACCTTC.

The chain recombines TRBV19 with TRBJ2-1, with D possibly being TRBD2 (6 bases). V was pared by 9 bases and J by 9 bases, with 30 bases between. The CDR3 consists of 17 residues. Germline CDR1 reads LNHDA; CDR2 reads SQIVND (reference sequence). CDR3 protein: CARRTEKSGSTYREQFF. CDR3 in DNA: TGTGCCAGACGGACGGAAAAGAGCGGGTCCACGTATCGTGAGCAGTTCTTC.

CDR3 region: CASSQSRTGDYEQYF. The CDR3 bases are TGTGCCAGCAGCCAATCGCGGACAGGGGACTACGAGCAGTACTTC. V gene TRBV4-2 combines with J gene TRBJ2-7; 9 bases fit TRBD1. Germline V lookup: CDR1 LGHNA, CDR2 YNFKEQ. The length of the CDR3 is 15 residues. Trimming at V came to 2 bases and at J to 3 bases, leaving 5 bases not matched to a gene.

This chain uses TRBV12-3 or TRBV12-4 with TRBJ2-1; D is uncertain. The CDR3 has 11 amino acids. V was clipped by 5 bases and J by 7 bases, with 6 bases between them. This CDR3 is CASSAQNEQFF. In nucleotides, the CDR3 is TGTGCCAGCAGTGCGCAGAATGAGCAGTTCTTC.

The chain combines TRBV3-1 (or the pseudogene TRBV3-2) with TRBJ1-5; TRBD1 agrees at 11 bases. CDR3 length: 15 amino acids. V shed 1 base and J 6 bases; nucleotides not matched to a gene: 2. The germline CDR1 and CDR2 sequences are LGHDT and YNNKEL (reference sequence). CDR3 sequence reads: CASSQGGTGGQPQHF. CDR3 in DNA: TGTGCCAGCAGCCAAGGGGGGACAGGGGGTCAGCCCCAGCATTTT.

This chain connects TRBV10-2 to TRBJ1-5, with no clear D. Germline V gene data show CDR1 as WSHSY and CDR2 as SAAADI. Trimming removed 5 bases at V and 3 bases at J, with 11 bases between. This CDR3 comprises 14 residues. CDR3 nucleotide sequence: TGCGCCAGCAGTCCTAGGCAGCACAATCAGCCCCAGCATTTT. Translation: CASSPRQHNQPQHF.

The chain uses TRBV9 and TRBJ2-6; 8 positions agree with TRBD1. Unmatched junction bases numbered 12, after V lost 4 bases and J lost 0 bases. The CDR3 length is 19 residues. CDR1 is SGDLS and CDR2 is YYNGEE in the germline V gene. The CDR3 sequence: CASSPSPRQGYSGANVLTF. The CDR3 region has the DNA TGTGCCAGCAGCCCCTCCCCGAGACAGGGGTACTCTGGGGCCAACGTCCTGACTTTC.